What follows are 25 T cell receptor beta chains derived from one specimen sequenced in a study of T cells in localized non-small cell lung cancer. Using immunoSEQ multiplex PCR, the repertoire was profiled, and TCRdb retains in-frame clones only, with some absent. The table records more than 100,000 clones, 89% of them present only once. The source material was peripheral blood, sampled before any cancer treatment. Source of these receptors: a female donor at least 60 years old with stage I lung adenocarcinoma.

The CDR3 loop reads CASSPGLAGHYEQYF. CDR3 nucleotides: TGTGCCAGCAGCCCGGGACTAGCGGGACACTACGAGCAGTACTTC. The rearrangement links TRBV7-2 to TRBJ2-7; 13 positions agree with TRBD2. Germline trimming cut 5 bases from V and 3 bases from J; bases unmatched to any gene: 4. The CDR3 contains 15 residues. Germline-derived CDR1 and CDR2 are SGHTA and FQGNSA. Full variable domain (remainder filled in from reference TRBV7-2 and TRBJ2-7): GAGVSQSPSNKVTEKGKDVELRCDPISGHTALYWYRQSLGQGLEFLIYFQGNSAPDKSGLPSDRFSAERTGGSVSTLTIQRTQQEDSAVYLCASSPGLAGHYEQYFGPGTRLTVT.

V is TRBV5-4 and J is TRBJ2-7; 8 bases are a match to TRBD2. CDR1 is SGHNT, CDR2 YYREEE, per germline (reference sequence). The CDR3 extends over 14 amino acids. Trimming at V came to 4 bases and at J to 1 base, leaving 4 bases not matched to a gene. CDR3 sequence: CASSPTSASYEQYF. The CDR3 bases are TGTGCCAGCAGCCCGACTAGCGCTTCCTACGAGCAGTACTTC.

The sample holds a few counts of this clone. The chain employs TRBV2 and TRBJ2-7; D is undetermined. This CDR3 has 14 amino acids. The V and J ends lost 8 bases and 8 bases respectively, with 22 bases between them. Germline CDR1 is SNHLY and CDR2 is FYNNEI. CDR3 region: CASRLLRSTTKQYF. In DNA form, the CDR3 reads TGTGCCAGCCGGTTGCTCCGCTCAACTACGAAGCAGTACTTC.

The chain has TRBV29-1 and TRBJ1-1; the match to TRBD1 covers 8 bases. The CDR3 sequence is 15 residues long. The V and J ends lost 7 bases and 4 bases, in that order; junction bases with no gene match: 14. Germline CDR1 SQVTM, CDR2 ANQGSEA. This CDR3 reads CSAERTGTMRTEAFF. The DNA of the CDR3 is TGCAGCGCCGAGAGGACAGGGACTATGCGCACTGAAGCTTTCTTT.

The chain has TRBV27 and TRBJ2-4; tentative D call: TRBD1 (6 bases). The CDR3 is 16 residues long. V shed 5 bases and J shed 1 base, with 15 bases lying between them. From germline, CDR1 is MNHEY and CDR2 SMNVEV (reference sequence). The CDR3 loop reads CASSPKPGDAKNIQYF. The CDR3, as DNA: TGTGCCAGCAGTCCTAAACCAGGGGACGCCAAAAACATTCAGTACTTC.

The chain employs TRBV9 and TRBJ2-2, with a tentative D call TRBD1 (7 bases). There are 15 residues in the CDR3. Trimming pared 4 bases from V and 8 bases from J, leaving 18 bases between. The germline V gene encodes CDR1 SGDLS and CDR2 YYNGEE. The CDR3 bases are TGTGCCAGCAGCCCAGGGGGGAGTTCCCGAGGGGAGCTGTTTTTT. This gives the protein CASSPGGSSRGELFF.

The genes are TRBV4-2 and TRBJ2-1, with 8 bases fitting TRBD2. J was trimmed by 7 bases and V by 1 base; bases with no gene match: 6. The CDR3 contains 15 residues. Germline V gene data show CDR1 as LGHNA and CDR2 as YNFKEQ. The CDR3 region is CASSQVQLAENEQFF. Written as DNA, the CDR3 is TGTGCCAGCAGCCAAGTCCAACTAGCGGAGAATGAGCAGTTCTTC.

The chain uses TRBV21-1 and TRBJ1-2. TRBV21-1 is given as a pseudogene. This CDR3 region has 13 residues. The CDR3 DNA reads TGTGCCAGCACCCCGATAAAGATACCCGGCCACACCTTC. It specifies CASTPIKIPGHTF.

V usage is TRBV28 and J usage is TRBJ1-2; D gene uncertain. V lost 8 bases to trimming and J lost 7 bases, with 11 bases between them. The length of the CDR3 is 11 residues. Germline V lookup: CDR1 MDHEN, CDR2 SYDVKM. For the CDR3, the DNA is TGTGCCAGCGGGCCCCATACTGGCTACACCTTC. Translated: CASGPHTGYTF.

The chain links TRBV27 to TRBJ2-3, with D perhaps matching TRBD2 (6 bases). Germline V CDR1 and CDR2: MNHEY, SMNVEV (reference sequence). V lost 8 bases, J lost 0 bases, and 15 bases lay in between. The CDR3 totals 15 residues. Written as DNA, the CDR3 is TGTGCCAGCCATTTCCGGGGGACTAGCACAGATACGCAGTATTTT. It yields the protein CASHFRGTSTDTQYF.

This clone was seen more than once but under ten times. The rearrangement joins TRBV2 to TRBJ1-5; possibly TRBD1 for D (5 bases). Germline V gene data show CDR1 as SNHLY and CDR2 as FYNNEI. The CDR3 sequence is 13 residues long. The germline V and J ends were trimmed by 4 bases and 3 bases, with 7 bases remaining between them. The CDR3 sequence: CASSGQFNQPQHF. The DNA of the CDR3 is TGTGCCAGCAGTGGACAGTTCAATCAGCCCCAGCATTTT.

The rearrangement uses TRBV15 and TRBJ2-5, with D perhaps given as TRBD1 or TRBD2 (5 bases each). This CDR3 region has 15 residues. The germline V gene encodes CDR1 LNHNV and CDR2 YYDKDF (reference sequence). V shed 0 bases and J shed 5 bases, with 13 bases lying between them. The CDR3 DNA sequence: TGTGCCACCAGCAGAGATCTGGGACGTTCCGAGACCCAGTACTTC. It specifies CATSRDLGRSETQYF. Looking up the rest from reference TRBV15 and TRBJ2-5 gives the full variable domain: DAMVIQNPRYQVTQFGKPVTLSCSQTLNHNVMYWYQQKSSQAPKLLFHYYDKDFNNEADTPDNFQSRRPNTSFCFLDIRSPGLGDTAMYLCATSRDLGRSETQYFGPGTRLLVL.

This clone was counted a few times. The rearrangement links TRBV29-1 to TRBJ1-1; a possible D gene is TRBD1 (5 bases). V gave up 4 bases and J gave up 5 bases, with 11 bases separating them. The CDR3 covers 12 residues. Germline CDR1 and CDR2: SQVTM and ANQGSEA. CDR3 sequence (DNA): TGCAGCGTTGTGCGGGGCGGAACTGAAGCTTTCTTT. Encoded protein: CSVVRGGTEAFF.

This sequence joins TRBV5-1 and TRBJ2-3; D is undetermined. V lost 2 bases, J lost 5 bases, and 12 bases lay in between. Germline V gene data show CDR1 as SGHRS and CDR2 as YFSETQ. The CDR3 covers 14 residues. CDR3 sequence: CASSFQFGRDTQYF. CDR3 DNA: TGCGCCAGCAGCTTCCAATTCGGCCGAGATACGCAGTATTTT. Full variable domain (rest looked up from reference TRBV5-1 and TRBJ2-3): KAGVTQTPRYLIKTRGQQVTLSCSPISGHRSVSWYQQTPGQGLQFLFEYFSETQRNKGNFPGRFSGRQFSNSRSEMNVSTLELGDSALYLCASSFQFGRDTQYFGPGTRLTVL.

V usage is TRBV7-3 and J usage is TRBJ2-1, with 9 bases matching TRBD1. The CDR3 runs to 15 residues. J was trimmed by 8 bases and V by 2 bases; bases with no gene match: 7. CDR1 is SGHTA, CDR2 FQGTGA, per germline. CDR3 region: CASSLDRGVYDEQFF. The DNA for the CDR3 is TGTGCCAGCAGCTTAGACAGGGGGGTTTATGATGAGCAGTTCTTC. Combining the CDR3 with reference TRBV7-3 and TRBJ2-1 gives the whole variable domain GAGVSQTPSNKVTEKGKYVELRCDPISGHTALYWYRQSLGQGPEFLIYFQGTGAADDSGLPNDRFFAVRPEGSVSTLKIQRTERGDSAVYLCASSLDRGVYDEQFFGPGTRLTVL.

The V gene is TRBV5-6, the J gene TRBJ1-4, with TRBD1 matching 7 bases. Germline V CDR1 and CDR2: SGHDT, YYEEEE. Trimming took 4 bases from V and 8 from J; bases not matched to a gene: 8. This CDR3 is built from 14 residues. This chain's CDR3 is CASSKGGQGEKLFF. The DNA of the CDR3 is TGTGCCAGCAGCAAAGGGGGCCAGGGGGAAAAACTGTTTTTT.

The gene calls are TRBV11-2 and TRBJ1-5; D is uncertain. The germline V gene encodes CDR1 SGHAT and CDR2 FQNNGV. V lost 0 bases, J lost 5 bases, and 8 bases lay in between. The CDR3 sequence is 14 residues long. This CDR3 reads CASSLDGIYQPQHF. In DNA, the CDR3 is TGTGCCAGCAGCTTAGATGGCATCTATCAGCCCCAGCATTTT.

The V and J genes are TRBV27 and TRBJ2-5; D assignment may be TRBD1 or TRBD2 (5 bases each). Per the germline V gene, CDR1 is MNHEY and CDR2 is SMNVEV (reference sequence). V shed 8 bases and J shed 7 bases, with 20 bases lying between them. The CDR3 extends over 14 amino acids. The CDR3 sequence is CASAGGTGSGTQYF. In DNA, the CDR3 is TGTGCCAGCGCTGGGGGAACTGGCTCAGGGACCCAGTACTTC.

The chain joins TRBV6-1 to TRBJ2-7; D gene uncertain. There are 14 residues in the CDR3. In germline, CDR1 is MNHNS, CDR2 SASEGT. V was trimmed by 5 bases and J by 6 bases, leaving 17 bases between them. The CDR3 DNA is TGTGCCAGCAGTTTGCGCCCCTCGAGCCCCGAGCAGTACTTC. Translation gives CASSLRPSSPEQYF.

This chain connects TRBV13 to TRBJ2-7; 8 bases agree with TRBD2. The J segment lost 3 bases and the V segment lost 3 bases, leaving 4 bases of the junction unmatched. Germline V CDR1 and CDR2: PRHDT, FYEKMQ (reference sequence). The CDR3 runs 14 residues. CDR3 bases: TGTGCCAGCAGCTTCGCGGGAGGCCTCTACGAGCAGTACTTC. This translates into CASSFAGGLYEQYF.

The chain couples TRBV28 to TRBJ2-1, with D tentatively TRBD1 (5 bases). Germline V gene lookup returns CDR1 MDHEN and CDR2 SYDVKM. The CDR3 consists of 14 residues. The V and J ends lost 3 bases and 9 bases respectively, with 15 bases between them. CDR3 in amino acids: CASSLWTGQGEQFF. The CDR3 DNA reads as TGTGCCAGCAGTTTGTGGACCGGGCAGGGTGAGCAGTTCTTC.

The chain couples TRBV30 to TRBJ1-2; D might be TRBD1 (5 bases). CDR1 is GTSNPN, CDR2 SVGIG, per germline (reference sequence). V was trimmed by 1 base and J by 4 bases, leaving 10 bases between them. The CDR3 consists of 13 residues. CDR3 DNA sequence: TGTGCCTGGAGTGGGGGGGGAGGCTATGGCTACACCTTC. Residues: CAWSGGGGYGYTF.

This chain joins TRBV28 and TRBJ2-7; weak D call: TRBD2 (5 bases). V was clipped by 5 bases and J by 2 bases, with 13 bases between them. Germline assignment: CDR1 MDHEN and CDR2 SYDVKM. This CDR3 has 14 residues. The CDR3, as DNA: TGTGCCAGCAGTCCTCCACTAGGCACCTACGAGCAGTACTTC. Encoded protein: CASSPPLGTYEQYF.

CDR3 in amino acids: CASCLPGTDGREQYF. The CDR3 region has the DNA TGTGCCAGCTGCCTCCCCGGGACGGATGGGAGGGAGCAGTACTTC. The chain is built from TRBV6-5 and TRBJ2-7, with a possible D match to TRBD2 (6 bases). The V gene lost 8 bases and the J gene lost 7 bases, with 24 bases spanning the gap. The CDR3 spans 15 residues. Per germline, CDR1 MNHEY and CDR2 SVGAGI.

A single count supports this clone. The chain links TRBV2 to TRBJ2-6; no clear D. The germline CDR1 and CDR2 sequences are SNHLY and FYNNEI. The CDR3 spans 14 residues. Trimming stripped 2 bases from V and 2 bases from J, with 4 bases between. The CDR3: CASSETPGANVLTF. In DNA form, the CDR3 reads TGTGCCAGCAGTGAAACCCCTGGGGCCAACGTCCTGACTTTC.